This T cell receptor beta chain comes out of a study of T cell responses to AZD1222 COVID-19 vaccine. For the study at large: Whether given at about 4 or about 12 weeks, second doses were pooled. Whole-study results and caveats: Sampling captured repertoires only after the peak T cell response. White British ancestry dominated among donors, who included more females, and clonal diversity was possibly underestimated. Only a handful of AZD1222 recipients, several in all, had baseline seropositivity.

Only a few counts were recorded for this clone. Its matching antigen is unknown. Per the germline V gene, CDR1 is MGHRA and CDR2 is YSYEKL. Trimming pared 4 bases from V and 2 bases from J, leaving 12 bases between. The CDR3 loop spans 14 amino acids. The repertoire was sequenced with immunoSEQ multiplex PCR; TCRdb's copy has only in-frame clones and lacks some. The data contain 130,000 or so clones, 70% to 90% of them singletons. The specimen was peripheral blood, collected on day 0 of AZD1222 vaccination. The receptor was isolated from an adult in good health. J is TRBJ2-7 and V is TRBV4-1; no definite D call. The CDR3, as DNA: TGCGCCAGCAGCCGGGGTCCCTCGACCTACGAGCAGTACTTC. It yields the protein CASSRGPSTYEQYF.